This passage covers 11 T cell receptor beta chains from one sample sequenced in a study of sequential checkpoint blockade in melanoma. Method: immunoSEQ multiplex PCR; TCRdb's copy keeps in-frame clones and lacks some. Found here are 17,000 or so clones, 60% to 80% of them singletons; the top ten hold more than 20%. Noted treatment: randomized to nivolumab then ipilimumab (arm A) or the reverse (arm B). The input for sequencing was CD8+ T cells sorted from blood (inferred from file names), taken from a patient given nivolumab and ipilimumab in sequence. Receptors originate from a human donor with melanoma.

The CDR3 sequence is CASSLTRRASWVNTEAFF. The CDR3 bases are TGCGCCAGCAGCTTGACCCGCAGGGCCTCTTGGGTGAACACTGAAGCTTTCTTT. This chain uses TRBV5-1 with TRBJ1-1, with D possibly being TRBD1 (5 bases). Germline assignment: CDR1 SGHRS and CDR2 YFSETQ. The CDR3 spans 18 residues. The germline V and J ends were trimmed by 1 base and 0 bases, with 19 bases remaining between them. Based on the CDR3 plus reference TRBV5-1 and TRBJ1-1, the full variable domain is KAGVTQTPRYLIKTRGQQVTLSCSPISGHRSVSWYQQTPGQGLQFLFEYFSETQRNKGNFPGRFSGRQFSNSRSEMNVSTLELGDSALYLCASSLTRRASWVNTEAFFGQGTRLTVV.

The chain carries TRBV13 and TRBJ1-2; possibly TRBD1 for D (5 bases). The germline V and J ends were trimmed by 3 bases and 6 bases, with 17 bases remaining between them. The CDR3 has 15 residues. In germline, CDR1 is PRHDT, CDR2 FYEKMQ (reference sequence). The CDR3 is CASSLGGGAADGYTF. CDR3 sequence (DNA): TGTGCCAGCAGCTTGGGGGGTGGAGCCGCCGATGGCTACACCTTC.

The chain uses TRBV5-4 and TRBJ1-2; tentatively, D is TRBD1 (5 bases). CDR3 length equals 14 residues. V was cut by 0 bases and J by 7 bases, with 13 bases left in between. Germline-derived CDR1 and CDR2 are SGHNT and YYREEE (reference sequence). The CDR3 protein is CASSLVFKDIGYTF. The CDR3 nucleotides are TGTGCCAGCAGCTTGGTTTTCAAGGACATTGGCTACACCTTC.

The CDR3 DNA follows: TGTGCCAGCAGTGAACCCGGGGGAGGGCAGCCCCAGCATTTT. Translation gives CASSEPGGGQPQHF. The rearrangement links TRBV2 to TRBJ1-5; maybe TRBD1 (5 bases). The CDR3 extends over 14 amino acids. The germline V and J ends were trimmed by 2 bases and 7 bases, with 12 bases remaining between them. Germline CDR1 reads SNHLY; CDR2 reads FYNNEI.

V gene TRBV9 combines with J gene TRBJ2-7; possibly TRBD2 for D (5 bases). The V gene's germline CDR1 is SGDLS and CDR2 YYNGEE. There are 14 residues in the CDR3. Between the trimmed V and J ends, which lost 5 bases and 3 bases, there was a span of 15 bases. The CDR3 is CASSRGPDIYEQYF. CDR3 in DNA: TGTGCCAGCAGTCGGGGTCCTGACATCTACGAGCAGTACTTC.

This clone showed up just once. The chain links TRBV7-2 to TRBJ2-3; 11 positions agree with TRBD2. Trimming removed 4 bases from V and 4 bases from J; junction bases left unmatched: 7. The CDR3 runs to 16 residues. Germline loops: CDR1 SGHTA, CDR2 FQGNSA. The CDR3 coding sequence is TGTGCCAGCAGCTCCAATAGCGGGGGGGCCGCAGATACGCAGTATTTT. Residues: CASSSNSGGAADTQYF.

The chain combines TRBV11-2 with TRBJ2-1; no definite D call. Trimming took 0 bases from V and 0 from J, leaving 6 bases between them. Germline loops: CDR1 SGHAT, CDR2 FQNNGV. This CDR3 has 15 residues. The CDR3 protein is CASSLDPSSYNEQFF. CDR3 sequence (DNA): TGTGCCAGCAGCTTAGACCCGAGCTCCTACAATGAGCAGTTCTTC.

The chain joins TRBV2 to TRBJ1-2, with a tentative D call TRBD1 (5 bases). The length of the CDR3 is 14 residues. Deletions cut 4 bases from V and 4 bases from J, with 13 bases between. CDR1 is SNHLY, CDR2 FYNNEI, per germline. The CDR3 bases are TGTGCCAGCAGTGTAGGGTGGGGCTCCTATGGCTACACCTTC. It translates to CASSVGWGSYGYTF.

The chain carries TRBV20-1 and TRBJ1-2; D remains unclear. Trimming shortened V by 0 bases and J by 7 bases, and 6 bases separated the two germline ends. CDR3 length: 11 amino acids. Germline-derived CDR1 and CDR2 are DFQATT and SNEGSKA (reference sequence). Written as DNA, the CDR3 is TGCAGTGCTAGAGATCTCCGTGGCTACACCTTC. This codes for CSARDLRGYTF.

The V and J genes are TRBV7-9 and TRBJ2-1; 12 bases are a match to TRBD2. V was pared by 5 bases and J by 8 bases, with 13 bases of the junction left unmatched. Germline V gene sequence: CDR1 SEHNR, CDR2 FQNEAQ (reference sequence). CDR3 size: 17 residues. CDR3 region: CASSPTVPASGGDEQFF. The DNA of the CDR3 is TGTGCCAGCAGCCCAACGGTGCCGGCTAGCGGGGGGGATGAGCAGTTCTTC.

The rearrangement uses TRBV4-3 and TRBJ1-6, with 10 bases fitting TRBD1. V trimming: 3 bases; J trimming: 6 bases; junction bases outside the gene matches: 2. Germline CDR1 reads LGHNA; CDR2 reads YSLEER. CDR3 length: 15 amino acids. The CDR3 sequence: CASSQWTGGNSPLHF. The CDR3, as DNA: TGCGCCAGCAGCCAGTGGACAGGGGGTAATTCACCCCTCCACTTT.